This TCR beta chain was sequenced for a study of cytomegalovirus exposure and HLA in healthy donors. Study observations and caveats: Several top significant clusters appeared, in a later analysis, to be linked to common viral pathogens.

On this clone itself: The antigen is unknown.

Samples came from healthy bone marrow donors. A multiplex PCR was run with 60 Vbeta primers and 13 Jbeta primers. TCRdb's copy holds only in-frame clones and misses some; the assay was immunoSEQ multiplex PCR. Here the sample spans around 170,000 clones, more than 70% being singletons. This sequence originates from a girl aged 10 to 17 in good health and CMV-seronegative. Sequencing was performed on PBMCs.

The DNA of the CDR3 is TGTGCCAGCAGCGCAGTACAGGGAGTGCTGCCCCAGCATTTT. Its translation: CASSAVQGVLPQHF. The chain has TRBV6-6 and TRBJ1-5; D perhaps matches TRBD1 (6 bases). Per germline, CDR1 MNHNY and CDR2 SVGAGI (reference sequence). Trimming pared 6 bases from V and 9 bases from J, leaving 18 bases between. The CDR3 spans 14 residues.